This entry concerns a single T cell receptor (beta chain). TCRdb's table, derived via immunoSEQ multiplex PCR, lists solely in-frame clones and lacks some. The sample shows around 560,000 clones, about 95% of them seen only once. The entry originates in a study of shared clonotypes between healthy human individuals. The CDR3 sequence is 12 residues long. V lost 6 bases to trimming and J lost 5 bases; unmatched junction nucleotides: 0. CDR1 and CDR2 (germline): SNHLY, FYNNEI. Positive CCR7 selection of CD45RO-negative cells yielded the naive CD8 cells, and terminally differentiated effector memory CD45RA+ cells were excluded.

Sequences were obtained from naive CD8+ T cells sorted from blood. The receptor was derived from a woman between 25 and 40 years old in good health. The gene calls are TRBV2 and TRBJ2-3, with 9 bases aligning to TRBD2. The CDR3 bases are TGTGCCAGCAGAGCGGGAGGAGATACGCAGTATTTT. Protein product: CASRAGGDTQYF. The entire variable domain, with the rest obtained from reference TRBV2 and TRBJ2-3, is as follows: EPEVTQTPSHQVTQMGQEVILRCVPISNHLYFYWYRQILGQKVEFLVSFYNNEISEKSEIFDDQFSVERPDGSNFTLKIRSTKLEDSAMYFCASRAGGDTQYFGPGTRLTVL.